A selection of T cell receptor beta chains follows, all from one sample in a study of identical twins. TCRdb re-analysed the 5' RACE reads in MiXCR, keeping a single row per CDR3 protein. The data contain roughly 710,000 distinct CDR3 sequences, roughly 6% of them seen just once; the ten biggest clones take up 1.5% to 2%. Sequences were obtained from naive T cells sorted from blood. The receptors were gathered from a man aged 18 to 30 in good health. Each CDR3 is given without its conserved first and last residue. Each record gives: J gene, V gene, CDR3 protein.

J gene: TRBJ2-1; V gene: TRBV20-1; CDR3 protein: SATTGGISGSINNEQF
J gene: TRBJ1-4; V gene: TRBV12-3/TRBV12-4; CDR3 protein: ASSLLVGGREKLF
J gene: TRBJ2-3; V gene: TRBV2; CDR3 protein: AAGNQGITDTQY
J gene: TRBJ2-1; V gene: TRBV5-1; CDR3 protein: ASSYGQGAYNEQF
J gene: TRBJ1-2; V gene: TRBV3-1; CDR3 protein: ASSQGGRGYT
J gene: TRBJ2-1; V gene: TRBV12-3/TRBV12-4; CDR3 protein: ASRNIAGEQF
J gene: TRBJ2-7; V gene: TRBV5-5; CDR3 protein: ATGKASDPYEQY
J gene: TRBJ2-3; V gene: TRBV7-9; CDR3 protein: ASSPRTSGSPDTQY
J gene: TRBJ2-5; V gene: TRBV6-5; CDR3 protein: ASSYVAEGETQY
J gene: TRBJ1-1; V gene: TRBV7-9; CDR3 protein: ASNPGQGDTEAF
J gene: TRBJ2-3; V gene: TRBV6-1; CDR3 protein: ASRQQGVSDTQY
J gene: TRBJ1-5; V gene: TRBV2; CDR3 protein: ASSSRTAVGNQPQH
J gene: TRBJ2-3; V gene: TRBV27; CDR3 protein: ASSSQMADTQY
J gene: TRBJ2-7; V gene: TRBV4-3; CDR3 protein: ASSQDLDGGEQY
J gene: TRBJ1-1; V gene: TRBV4-1; CDR3 protein: ASSQDEMGQAEAF
J gene: TRBJ1-5; V gene: TRBV4-3; CDR3 protein: ASSQDSSVNQPQH
J gene: TRBJ2-1; V gene: TRBV11-2; CDR3 protein: ASSSLGGLARNEQF
J gene: TRBJ2-7; V gene: TRBV12-3/TRBV12-4; CDR3 protein: ASRGQGYYEQY
J gene: TRBJ1-1; V gene: TRBV7-9; CDR3 protein: ASSSDSTPGAF
J gene: TRBJ2-7; V gene: TRBV15; CDR3 protein: ATSLLAGANEQY
J gene: TRBJ2-3; V gene: TRBV29-1; CDR3 protein: SVEGPSGLTDTQY
J gene: TRBJ2-3; V gene: TRBV5-1; CDR3 protein: ASSAQDTDTQY
J gene: TRBJ2-1; V gene: TRBV6-5; CDR3 protein: ASSSRRTVLSSYNEQF
J gene: TRBJ2-1; V gene: TRBV20-1; CDR3 protein: SADSGIQF
J gene: TRBJ1-1; V gene: TRBV9; CDR3 protein: ASSTGTNTEAF
J gene: TRBJ1-5; V gene: TRBV6-1; CDR3 protein: ASSATGGDQPQH
J gene: TRBJ1-1; V gene: TRBV6-2/TRBV6-3; CDR3 protein: ASSNRDSMNTEAF
J gene: TRBJ2-7; V gene: TRBV12-3/TRBV12-4; CDR3 protein: ASSFTGTVSYEQY
J gene: TRBJ2-5; V gene: TRBV29-1; CDR3 protein: SVGGGGQETQY
J gene: TRBJ2-1; V gene: TRBV12-3/TRBV12-4; CDR3 protein: ASSGLAGGSLPRRNEQF
J gene: TRBJ1-6; V gene: TRBV28; CDR3 protein: ASSWRGGVGSPLH
J gene: TRBJ2-7; V gene: TRBV20-1; CDR3 protein: SAKGPSSYEQY
J gene: TRBJ2-3; V gene: TRBV12-3/TRBV12-4; CDR3 protein: ASSLGSGRRTDTQY
J gene: TRBJ1-3; V gene: TRBV7-2; CDR3 protein: ASSLGDTGNTIY
J gene: TRBJ2-1; V gene: TRBV3-1; CDR3 protein: ASSHPGNLAGTNEQF
J gene: TRBJ1-1; V gene: TRBV10-3; CDR3 protein: AISDGQGTTEAF
J gene: TRBJ1-1; V gene: TRBV12-3/TRBV12-4; CDR3 protein: ASSRTAMNTEAF
J gene: TRBJ2-2; V gene: TRBV12-3/TRBV12-4; CDR3 protein: ASREDRYTGELF
J gene: TRBJ2-1; V gene: TRBV7-2; CDR3 protein: ASSLIAGVDNEQF
J gene: TRBJ1-5; V gene: TRBV29-1; CDR3 protein: SVEGVGQPQH
J gene: TRBJ2-1; V gene: TRBV7-9; CDR3 protein: ASSSPPGEYRF
J gene: TRBJ1-2; V gene: TRBV4-1; CDR3 protein: ASSQGLGFRGYT
J gene: TRBJ1-5; V gene: TRBV4-3; CDR3 protein: ASSQDQTPGPQH
J gene: TRBJ2-3; V gene: TRBV20-1; CDR3 protein: SARNRDTRSTDTQY
J gene: TRBJ2-5; V gene: TRBV20-1; CDR3 protein: SATAGTGGQETQY
J gene: TRBJ2-3; V gene: TRBV28; CDR3 protein: ASILAGGDSTDTQY
J gene: TRBJ2-4; V gene: TRBV10-3; CDR3 protein: AISESVSRMAKNIQY
J gene: TRBJ2-3; V gene: TRBV12-3/TRBV12-4; CDR3 protein: ASSYMVGQGGPDTQY
J gene: TRBJ2-2; V gene: TRBV4-3; CDR3 protein: ASSQETSGRTGELF
J gene: TRBJ2-1; V gene: TRBV7-2; CDR3 protein: ASSGAGTSVLEQF
J gene: TRBJ2-4; V gene: TRBV7-9; CDR3 protein: ASSPPLAKNIQY
J gene: TRBJ2-1; V gene: TRBV5-5; CDR3 protein: ASSLSGNNEQF
J gene: TRBJ2-3; V gene: TRBV5-1; CDR3 protein: ASSWGLAGDTQY
J gene: TRBJ2-7; V gene: TRBV6-2/TRBV6-3; CDR3 protein: ASRRLQGLAGNSYEQY
J gene: TRBJ2-1; V gene: TRBV10-3; CDR3 protein: ATGTAMEQF
J gene: TRBJ2-1; V gene: TRBV2; CDR3 protein: ASTRDQVGEQF
J gene: TRBJ2-1; V gene: TRBV2; CDR3 protein: ASSDESGYNEQF
J gene: TRBJ2-5; V gene: TRBV30; CDR3 protein: AWRPGETQY
J gene: TRBJ2-1; V gene: TRBV9; CDR3 protein: ASSVVGGRAYNEQF
J gene: TRBJ1-5; V gene: TRBV20-1; CDR3 protein: SARDEGVDQPQH